The 3 T cell receptor beta chains below come from one sample, sequenced in a study of blood T cell repertoires in COVID-19. Some clones are missing from TCRdb's copy, which holds only in-frame ones; the method was immunoSEQ multiplex PCR. This table has approximately 280,000 clones, roughly 83% appearing once. Sample: peripheral blood. Source of these receptors: a human donor with COVID-19, enrolled during active disease. The donor label of this sample is uncertain.

This chain connects TRBV24-1 to TRBJ2-1, with TRBD1 matching 7 bases. CDR3 length: 16 amino acids. The V segment lost 6 bases and the J segment 0 bases; nucleotides outside the gene matches: 7. CDR1 KGHDR and CDR2 SFDVKD come from the germline V gene. CDR3 loop: CATSHYTGASYNEQFF. The CDR3 nucleotides read TGTGCCACCAGTCACTACACAGGGGCCTCCTACAATGAGCAGTTCTTC.

Notes on this clone: Other DNA sequences in this specimen translate into the identical CDR3. The chain combines TRBV7-6 with TRBJ1-1; maybe TRBD1 (6 bases). This CDR3 is 14 amino acids long. V lost 5 bases, J lost 2 bases, and 12 bases lay in between. Looked up from germline, CDR1 is SGHVS and CDR2 is FNYEAQ. The CDR3 loop is CASSLTGGNTEAFF. CDR3 sequence (DNA): TGTGCCAGCAGCCTTACGGGGGGCAACACTGAAGCTTTCTTT.

The chain uses TRBV2 and TRBJ2-7; 9 nucleotides line up with TRBD2. V lost 8 bases to trimming and J lost 6 bases; unmatched junction nucleotides: 11. The CDR3 has 14 amino acids. CDR1 and CDR2 from the germline V gene are SNHLY and FYNNEI. The CDR3 is CASRAGTSFGEQYF. CDR3 coding DNA: TGTGCCAGCCGAGCCGGGACTAGCTTCGGCGAGCAGTACTTC.